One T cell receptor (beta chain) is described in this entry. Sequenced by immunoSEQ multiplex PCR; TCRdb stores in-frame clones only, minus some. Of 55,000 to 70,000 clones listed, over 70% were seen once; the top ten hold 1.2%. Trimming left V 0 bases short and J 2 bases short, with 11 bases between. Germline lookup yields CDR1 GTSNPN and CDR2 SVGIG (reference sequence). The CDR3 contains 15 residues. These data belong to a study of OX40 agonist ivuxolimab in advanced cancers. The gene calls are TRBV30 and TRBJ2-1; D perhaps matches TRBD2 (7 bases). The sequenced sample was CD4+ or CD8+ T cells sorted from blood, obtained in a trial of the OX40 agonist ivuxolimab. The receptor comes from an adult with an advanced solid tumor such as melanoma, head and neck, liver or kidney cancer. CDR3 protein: CAWSVLGGAYNEQFF. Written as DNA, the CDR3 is TGTGCCTGGAGTGTACTAGGGGGGGCCTACAATGAGCAGTTCTTC.